This T cell receptor beta chain was recorded in a study of chemoradiotherapy in HPV16-positive cancers. The table came from immunoSEQ multiplex PCR; TCRdb's copy has only in-frame clones and leaves some out. The data contain about 32,000 clones, approximately 88% of them singletons. Here the sequenced sample was blood, taken from a patient who underwent chemoradiotherapy. The receptor's source is a human donor with HPV-associated anogenital cancer.

The CDR3 region has the DNA TGTGCCTGGAGGTCCACCCGCAACTCTGGAAACACCATATATTTT. This gives the protein CAWRSTRNSGNTIYF. V usage is TRBV30 and J usage is TRBJ1-3; unclear D gene. The CDR3 runs 15 residues. Looked up from germline, CDR1 is GTSNPN and CDR2 is SVGIG (reference sequence). V lost 3 bases to trimming and J lost 0 bases, with 12 bases between them.